The 27 T cell receptor beta chains reported below all come from one sample, sequenced in a study of blood T cell repertoires in COVID-19. TCRdb's table, derived via immunoSEQ multiplex PCR, lists solely in-frame clones and lacks some. Altogether some 180,000 clones are present, roughly 76% being singletons, with the ten largest covering around 8.9%. Source material: peripheral blood. The source of these receptors is a woman between 50 and 59 years old with active or convalescent COVID-19.

The chain joins TRBV5-4 to TRBJ2-7; D may be TRBD1 (6 bases). The germline gives CDR1 SGHNT, CDR2 YYREEE (reference sequence). With 0 bases removed from V and 3 bases from J, the gap between germline ends came to 13 bases. The CDR3 is made up of 15 amino acids. The CDR3 protein is CASSLDGQHHYEQYF. The CDR3 DNA reads TGTGCCAGCAGCTTGGACGGACAGCATCACTACGAGCAGTACTTC.

This clone is a singleton in its sample. The chain is built from TRBV15 and TRBJ1-1; possibly TRBD1 for D (6 bases). The CDR3 sequence is 16 residues long. The germline gives CDR1 LNHNV, CDR2 YYDKDF (reference sequence). V lost 8 bases and J 0 bases, leaving 19 bases between the germline ends. CDR3 DNA: TGTGCCACCGGCCGCCGGGACATCTTCATGAACACTGAAGCTTTCTTT. Its translation: CATGRRDIFMNTEAFF. The full variable domain, in which reference TRBV15 and TRBJ1-1 provide the parts outside the CDR3, is DAMVIQNPRYQVTQFGKPVTLSCSQTLNHNVMYWYQQKSSQAPKLLFHYYDKDFNNEADTPDNFQSRRPNTSFCFLDIRSPGLGDTAMYLCATGRRDIFMNTEAFFGQGTRLTVV.

The chain uses TRBV6-6 and TRBJ2-7, with TRBD1 identical over 11 bases. V shed 2 bases, J shed 4 bases, and the junction held 4 bases outside the gene matches. The CDR3 has 15 residues. Per the germline V gene, CDR1 is MNHNY and CDR2 is SVGAGI (reference sequence). The CDR3 DNA follows: TGTGCCAGCAGTTACACCGGACAGGGGGCATACGAGCAGTACTTC. This translates into CASSYTGQGAYEQYF.

The chain carries TRBV11-3 and TRBJ1-1, with D unresolved. Trimming stripped 1 base from V and 4 bases from J, with 10 bases between. Germline-derived CDR1 and CDR2 are SGHNT and YENEEA. The CDR3 is 14 residues long. This CDR3 reads CASSLGFEGTEAFF. CDR3 in DNA: TGTGCCAGCAGCTTAGGGTTCGAGGGCACTGAAGCTTTCTTT.

This clone was detected only a few times. This chain links TRBV29-1 with TRBJ1-2, with TRBD1 as a possible D gene (5 bases). CDR3 length equals 13 residues. The ends were cut back, 5 bases at V and 3 bases at J, with 13 bases in the middle. Germline V gene data show CDR1 as SQVTM and CDR2 as ANQGSEA. The CDR3 loop is CSVMSGGDYGYTF. The CDR3 coding sequence is TGCAGCGTTATGTCGGGGGGGGACTATGGCTACACCTTC.

The chain joins TRBV10-1 to TRBJ1-5; D call uncertain. Germline V gene data show CDR1 as WNHNN and CDR2 as SYGVQD (reference sequence). Between the trimmed V and J ends, which lost 5 bases and 5 bases, there was a span of 16 bases. The CDR3 is 15 amino acids. CDR3 DNA sequence: TGCGCCAGCAGTCAAAGGAGGGAGAGCGATCAGCCCCAGCATTTT. As protein: CASSQRRESDQPQHF.

The chain recombines TRBV11-2 with TRBJ2-1; perhaps TRBD2 as D (6 bases). The length of the CDR3 is 16 residues. Germline CDR1 is SGHAT and CDR2 is FQNNGV. The V end lost 1 base, the J end lost 0 bases, and 10 bases lay between the germline ends. The chain's CDR3 is CASSLGFSGSYNEQFF. The CDR3 DNA follows: TGTGCCAGCAGCTTAGGTTTTAGCGGCTCCTACAATGAGCAGTTCTTC.

This chain links TRBV11-1 with TRBJ1-3; 7 nucleotides agree with TRBD1. Trimming removed 5 bases from V and 7 bases from J; junction bases left unmatched: 11. Germline V gene data show CDR1 as SGHAT and CDR2 as FQDESV (reference sequence). CDR3 size: 15 residues. CDR3 in DNA: TGTGCCAGCAGCGCCCGGACAGGAATTAGGAACACCATATATTTT. It specifies CASSARTGIRNTIYF.

This chain connects TRBV3-1 (or the pseudogene TRBV3-2) to TRBJ2-1; possible D gene TRBD2, 6 bases. CDR1 is LGHDT and CDR2 is YNNKEL in the germline V gene (reference sequence). The length of the CDR3 is 17 residues. The germline V and J ends were trimmed by 4 bases and 5 bases, with 21 bases remaining between them. The CDR3 region has the DNA TGTGCCAGCAGCCCCTATTCCGGGACTCCGATCCACAATGAGCAGTTCTTC. It is translated as CASSPYSGTPIHNEQFF.

The count of this clone is one. The chain couples TRBV19 to TRBJ2-1; 11 bases are shared with TRBD2. The CDR3 consists of 16 residues. V trimming: 3 bases; J trimming: 4 bases; junction bases outside the gene matches: 5. Germline V gene data show CDR1 as LNHDA and CDR2 as SQIVND (reference sequence). In DNA, the CDR3 is TGTGCCAGTAGTATCAATCCTAGCGGGAGGTACAATGAGCAGTTCTTC. Residues: CASSINPSGRYNEQFF.

This rearrangement joins TRBV29-1 to TRBJ1-1; tentatively, D is TRBD1 (5 bases). The CDR3 spans 13 residues. Germline V gene sequence: CDR1 SQVTM, CDR2 ANQGSEA. Trimming cost V 4 bases and J 1 base, with 10 bases left between them. In DNA, the CDR3 is TGCAGCGTTGGGTTCGACAGGAACACTGAAGCTTTCTTT. Its translation is CSVGFDRNTEAFF.

The rearrangement joins TRBV7-9 to TRBJ2-2; D remains unclear. V was clipped by 4 bases and J by 2 bases, with 17 bases between them. Germline CDR1 reads SEHNR; CDR2 reads FQNEAQ (reference sequence). The CDR3 covers 17 residues. The CDR3 is CASSSPNGGSNTGELFF. The DNA of the CDR3 is TGTGCCAGCAGCTCCCCGAACGGCGGCAGCAACACCGGGGAGCTGTTTTTT.

This chain links TRBV19 with TRBJ2-4; 11 nucleotides align to TRBD1. Germline assignment: CDR1 LNHDA and CDR2 SQIVND (reference sequence). This CDR3 is 16 amino acids long. The J segment lost 1 base and the V segment lost 4 bases, leaving 3 bases of the junction unmatched. In nucleotides, the CDR3 is TGTGCCAGTAGTAGGGGACAGGGGGTCGCCAAAAACATTCAGTACTTC. Protein sequence: CASSRGQGVAKNIQYF.

The CDR3 bases are TGTGCCAGCAGCCCTCCGTACACCGGGGAGCTGTTTTTT. Its translation is CASSPPYTGELFF. V gene TRBV3-1 (or the pseudogene TRBV3-2) combines with J gene TRBJ2-2; no clear D gene. The germline gives CDR1 LGHDT, CDR2 YNNKEL (reference sequence). With 4 bases removed from V and 3 bases from J, the gap between germline ends came to 6 bases. CDR3 length: 13 amino acids.

The V and J genes are TRBV7-9 and TRBJ1-2; D is undetermined. Germline CDR1 SEHNR, CDR2 FQNEAQ (reference sequence). V lost 1 base and J 0 bases, leaving 6 bases between the germline ends. CDR3 size: 14 residues. The CDR3 DNA reads as TGTGCCAGCAGCTTAGGAGGAGCTAACTATGGCTACACCTTC. Amino acid sequence: CASSLGGANYGYTF.

This chain connects TRBV5-1 to TRBJ1-1; a weak D match, TRBD1 (6 bases). This CDR3 is 17 amino acids long. V was shortened by 2 bases and J by 1 base, with 18 bases between the two germline ends. Germline lookup yields CDR1 SGHRS and CDR2 YFSETQ. The CDR3 DNA reads TGCGCCAGCAGCTTTACTCAGGGGCCGCAGCCGAACACTGAAGCTTTCTTT. Encoded protein: CASSFTQGPQPNTEAFF.

The chain recombines TRBV14 with TRBJ2-3; possibly TRBD2 for D (6 bases). The CDR3 extends over 15 amino acids. Per the germline V gene, CDR1 is SGHDN and CDR2 is FVKESK. V dropped 1 base and J dropped 1 base, with 9 bases sitting between them. CDR3 region: CASSQAWGGTDTQYF. The CDR3 DNA reads TGTGCCAGCAGCCAAGCGTGGGGGGGCACAGATACGCAGTATTTT.

This clone was observed a handful of times. The chain has TRBV7-2 and TRBJ2-3; D is unclear. The CDR3 extends over 13 amino acids. The ends were cut back, 5 bases at V and 0 bases at J, with 6 bases in the middle. The V gene's germline CDR1 is SGHTA and CDR2 FQGNSA. CDR3 coding DNA: TGTGCCAGCAGCCCCGTGAGCACAGATACGCAGTATTTT. Its protein product is CASSPVSTDTQYF.

The rearrangement uses TRBV6-1 and TRBJ2-2, with TRBD2 identical over 11 bases. Germline trimming cut 4 bases from V and 0 bases from J; bases unmatched to any gene: 4. Germline CDR1 and CDR2: MNHNS and SASEGT. The CDR3 is 17 amino acids. Written as DNA, the CDR3 is TGTGCCAGCAGTGTAGCGGGGGGGCCGGCGAACACCGGGGAGCTGTTTTTT. This codes for CASSVAGGPANTGELFF.

This clone was counted a single time. V is TRBV5-1 and J is TRBJ2-2; 11 nucleotides match TRBD2. This CDR3 is 17 amino acids long. Germline V gene sequence: CDR1 SGHRS, CDR2 YFSETQ. J lost 5 bases, V lost 3 bases, and 9 bases had no gene match. CDR3 loop: CASSSRLAGKETGELFF. CDR3 nucleotides: TGCGCCAGCAGCTCCCGACTAGCGGGAAAGGAGACCGGGGAGCTGTTTTTT.

V gene TRBV7-2 combines with J gene TRBJ2-1; 10 nucleotides align to TRBD1. The CDR3 runs to 16 residues. Germline CDR1 SGHTA, CDR2 FQGNSA. The V segment lost 3 bases and the J segment 2 bases; nucleotides outside the gene matches: 4. The CDR3 DNA reads TGTGCCAGCAGCTTGGCCGGGACAGGGGCCTACAATGAGCAGTTCTTC. It codes for CASSLAGTGAYNEQFF.

The chain uses TRBV6-2 or TRBV6-3 and TRBJ2-2, with 9 bases matching TRBD2. The CDR3 length is 15 residues. CDR1 and CDR2 (germline): MNHEY, SVGEGT. The ends lost 5 bases at V and 2 bases at J; junction bases unmatched: 3. In nucleotides, the CDR3 is TGTGCCAGCAGTGGACTAGCGAGAAACACCGGGGAGCTGTTTTTT. Amino acids: CASSGLARNTGELFF.

CDR3 in amino acids: CASSLVAGPNEKLFF. The CDR3 DNA reads TGTGCCAGCAGCTTAGTGGCAGGTCCTAATGAAAAACTGTTTTTT. This chain links TRBV7-6 with TRBJ1-4; D remains ambiguous. Trimming took off 1 base at V and 3 bases at J, with 9 bases between the two ends. The CDR3 loop spans 15 amino acids. CDR1 and CDR2 (germline): SGHVS, FNYEAQ. The variable domain in full, with the rest retrieved from reference TRBV7-6 and TRBJ1-4, is GAGVSQSPRYKVTKRGQDVALRCDPISGHVSLYWYRQALGQGPEFLTYFNYEAQQDKSGLPNDRFSAERPEGSISTLTIQRTEQRDSAMYRCASSLVAGPNEKLFFGSGTQLSVL.

J is TRBJ1-2 and V is TRBV7-3; D is possibly TRBD1 (6 bases). The germline V gene encodes CDR1 SGHTA and CDR2 FQGTGA. This CDR3 is built from 15 residues. Deletions cut 0 bases from V and 5 bases from J, with 13 bases between. The CDR3 bases are TGTGCCAGCAGCTTAACCGCAGGACAGAAATATGGCTACACCTTC. Its translation: CASSLTAGQKYGYTF. Together with reference TRBV7-3 and TRBJ1-2, the CDR3 gives the full variable domain: GAGVSQTPSNKVTEKGKYVELRCDPISGHTALYWYRQSLGQGPEFLIYFQGTGAADDSGLPNDRFFAVRPEGSVSTLKIQRTERGDSAVYLCASSLTAGQKYGYTFGSGTRLTVV.

The rearrangement uses TRBV7-2 and TRBJ1-5; 9 nucleotides line up with TRBD1. The V gene end was trimmed by 4 bases and the J gene end by 4 bases; junction bases not matched to a gene: 2. CDR1 SGHTA and CDR2 FQGNSA come from the germline V gene. CDR3 length: 14 amino acids. The CDR3 DNA is TGTGCCAGCAGCTCGGGACAGGGTAATCAGCCCCAGCATTTT. It translates to CASSSGQGNQPQHF.

The CDR3 reads CASRTGDGTDTQYF. In DNA, the CDR3 is TGTGCCAGTAGGACAGGGGACGGCACAGATACGCAGTATTTT. V is TRBV19 and J is TRBJ2-3; 8 positions agree with TRBD1. The J segment lost 1 base and the V segment lost 6 bases, leaving 3 bases of the junction unmatched. The germline V gene encodes CDR1 LNHDA and CDR2 SQIVND (reference sequence). This CDR3 is built from 14 residues.

The CDR3 sequence is CASSYDQGRKKLFF. The CDR3, as DNA: TGTGCCAGCAGTTACGATCAGGGTCGGAAAAAACTGTTTTTT. The chain is built from TRBV6-6 and TRBJ1-4, with D possibly matching TRBD1 (5 bases). The CDR3 runs 14 residues. V lost 2 bases and J 9 bases, leaving 13 bases between the germline ends. Germline V lookup: CDR1 MNHNY, CDR2 SVGAGI (reference sequence).